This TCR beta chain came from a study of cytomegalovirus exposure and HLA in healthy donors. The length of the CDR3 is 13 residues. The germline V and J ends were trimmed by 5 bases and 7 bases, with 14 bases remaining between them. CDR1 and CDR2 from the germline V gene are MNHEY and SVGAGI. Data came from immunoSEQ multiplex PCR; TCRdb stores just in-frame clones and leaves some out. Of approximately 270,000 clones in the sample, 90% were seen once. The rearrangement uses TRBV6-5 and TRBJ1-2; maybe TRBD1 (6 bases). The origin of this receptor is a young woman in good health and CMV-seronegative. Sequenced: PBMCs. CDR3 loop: CASSDTGNAGYTF. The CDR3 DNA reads TGTGCCAGCAGTGATACAGGGAATGCTGGCTACACCTTC.